The entry below describes one T cell receptor (beta chain). Its specific antigen is unknown. No much larger clone is present one base from it, and per-base qualities are unavailable. This entry belongs to a study of blood T cell repertoires in COVID-19 (dated by TCRdb to 2020 to 2022). With regard to the full study: Samples covering the acute and convalescent phases of COVID-19 were provided by collaborators in the United States, Italy and Spain. The prospective study material was composed of cDNA or gDNA derived from T cells, B-cell-depleted T cells, or PBMCs. Deeply sampled blood TCRbeta repertoires from subjects exposed to, actively infected with, or recovered from COVID-19 were included in the dataset. The repertoires were released in a freely available public database intended as a resource for research on the immune response to SARS-CoV-2. Samples were obtained from the ongoing ImmuneRACE study (first 160 participants) and from 1,200 or so subjects provided by 6 global collaborators. A de-identified subject ID, COVID-19 status, age in years and sex were almost always included in the sample metadata. Where HLA class I and class II types were available, the types were taken from metadata supplied by the sample provider, not from assay-based typing. Results and caveats for the whole study, not just this receptor: The quantity of clinical and demographic metadata differed by source and by participant and was supplied without curation.

The CDR3 goes from the cysteine to the phenylalanine over 16 residues. Only CDR3 DNA is held: 48 bases, read in frame from base 1. Unmatched junction bases come to 8, with V trimmed by 3 bases and J by 4 bases. CDR1 and CDR2 were assigned from the germline V gene (reference sequence) as LGHDT and YNNKEL. TCRbeta CDR3 regions were amplified from genomic DNA by means of the immunoSEQ Assay, a bias-controlled multiplex PCR. Per the authors' processing: Nucleated cell counts per sample were estimated from amplification of reference gene primers within the assay. To quantify the absolute abundance of each unique TCRbeta CDR3 rearrangement, sequence reads were collapsed and filtered. For each sample, productive Simpson clonality was calculated as the square root of Simpson's diversity index over productive rearrangements. In TCRdb, the immuneACCESS table is reduced to in-frame sequences with V and J assigned. These tables do not hold every clone; where another copy was compared, an unresolved V gene accounts for under half, and the others remain unexplained. D and trimming were read from the DNA, whereas the V and J calls and clone size are those reported in that table. The sample table records around 110,000 clones; about nine tenths of these occur just once. The ten most abundant clones make up roughly 2% of the sample.

Whole blood was collected in K2EDTA tubes by collaborating institutions according to the institutions' own protocols. Collaborator samples were shipped for TCRbeta analysis as frozen whole blood, isolated PBMCs, or DNA extracted from either sample type. The sequencing input was peripheral blood. The sequence joins TRBV3-1 (or the pseudogene TRBV3-2) to TRBJ2-1, with 8 bases in between that match TRBD2. The receptor comes from a human donor with active COVID-19. The donor label of this sample is uncertain. The CDR3 in this case is CASSHISGTSYNEQFF. The bases are TGTGCCAGCAGCCATATTTCGGGGACTAGTTACAATGAGCAGTTCTTC.